The rows below give T cell receptor beta chains drawn from one sample of a study of patients and donors after allogeneic stem cell transplantation. TCRdb itself ran the RT-PCR reads through MiXCR, one entry per CDR3 protein. The repertoire holds over 400,000 distinct CDR3 sequences, with around 16% as singletons. The sample comprised blood, either unsorted or a sorted T cell fraction (not recorded which). The source of these receptors is a human donor who was either an allogeneic HSCT recipient or a stem cell or donor lymphocyte infusion donor (not recorded which). It is not recorded whose cells these are; they may come from a transplant donor. The CDR3 runs from the conserved cysteine through the conserved F or W. Fields, in order: J gene, D gene, clone size, CDR3 length, V gene, CDR3 protein, CDR3 DNA. D genes are given only for firm matches. Size values are once, few and many counts, or a class for expanded clones, and some rows have none.

>TRBJ1-1|.|few|18|TRBV6-2/TRBV6-3
CASSYSIGTAARNTEAFF
TGTGCCAGCAGTTACTCGATTGGTACGGCGGCGAGGAACACTGAAGCTTTCTTT
>TRBJ2-7|TRBD1|few|15|TRBV7-9
CASSADRGSSYEQYF
TGTGCCAGCAGCGCAGACAGGGGAAGCTCCTACGAGCAGTACTTC
>TRBJ1-1|.|.|15|TRBV5-1
CASSYRPSNNTEAFF
TGCGCCAGCAGCTATAGACCTTCCAACAACACTGAAGCTTTCTTT
>TRBJ1-3|.|.|17|TRBV12-3/TRBV12-4
CASSLAQGGDSGNTIYF
TGTGCCAGCAGTTTAGCCCAGGGTGGGGACTCTGGAAACACCATATATTTT
>TRBJ1-3|.|.|17|TRBV29-1
CSVQPEDGSSSGNTIYF
TGCAGCGTCCAGCCTGAGGACGGTTCTTCCTCTGGAAACACCATATATTTT
>TRBJ2-5|TRBD2|few|14|TRBV20-1
CSATGGGGQETQYF
TGCAGTGCTACGGGAGGGGGGGGACAAGAGACCCAGTACTTC
>TRBJ1-1|.|.|14|TRBV20-1
CSARAEAGDTEAFF
TGCAGTGCTAGAGCGGAGGCAGGGGACACTGAAGCTTTCTTT
>TRBJ2-1|TRBD2|many|16|TRBV18
CASSPRLAGGYNEQFF
TGTGCCAGCTCGCCTAGACTAGCGGGAGGGTACAATGAGCAGTTCTTC
>TRBJ2-3|.|few|16|TRBV4-2
CASSQDRPGSTDTQYF
TGTGCCAGCAGCCAAGATCGACCAGGTTCCACAGATACGCAGTATTTT
>TRBJ1-2|.|.|14|TRBV4-1
CASSQPGPLYGYTF
TGCGCCAGCAGCCAACCGGGACCGCTTTATGGCTACACCTTC
>TRBJ2-5|.|.|14|TRBV20-1
CSALDGALGETQYF
TGCAGTGCCCTCGATGGGGCTCTTGGAGAGACCCAGTACTTC
>TRBJ2-2|.|many|13|TRBV10-3
CAIAGDRSKELFF
TGTGCCATCGCCGGGGACCGCTCAAAGGAGCTGTTTTTT
>TRBJ2-7|TRBD2|many|15|TRBV5-1
CASSATSGITYEQYF
TGCGCCAGCAGCGCCACTAGCGGGATAACCTACGAGCAGTACTTC
>TRBJ2-1|TRBD2|few|15|TRBV5-1
CASSLIAGGYNEQFF
TGCGCCAGCAGCTTGATAGCGGGGGGCTACAATGAGCAGTTCTTC
>TRBJ1-1|TRBD1|.|15|TRBV7-2
CASSLAPGGDTEAFF
TGTGCCAGCAGCTTAGCGCCAGGGGGGGACACTGAAGCTTTCTTT
>TRBJ1-1|.|.|14|TRBV27
CASSPGGGGTEAFF
TGTGCCAGCAGCCCGGGGGGGGGTGGGACTGAAGCTTTCTTT
>TRBJ1-4|.|few|16|TRBV20-1
CSARDYLRSQFEKLFF
TGCAGTGCTAGAGATTACCTCCGGAGTCAGTTTGAAAAACTGTTTTTT
>TRBJ2-1|TRBD2|.|15|TRBV7-9
CASSLGSFSGVGQFF
TGTGCCAGCAGCTTAGGCTCGTTCAGCGGGGTCGGGCAGTTCTTC
>TRBJ1-2|.|few|18|TRBV28
CASSRVGTSAFRSYGYTF
TGTGCCAGCAGTAGGGTGGGGACATCGGCGTTTAGGTCTTATGGCTACACCTTC
>TRBJ1-2|TRBD1|many|13|TRBV11-2
CASSLGGGDGYTF
TGTGCCAGCAGCTTAGGAGGGGGCGATGGCTACACCTTC
>TRBJ2-7|TRBD2|.|14|TRBV4-1
CASSQTSGLYEQYF
TGCGCCAGCAGCCAGACTAGCGGGTTATACGAGCAGTACTTC
>TRBJ1-4|.|.|15|TRBV18
CASSPEGSTNEKLFF
TGTGCCAGCTCACCAGAGGGTTCAACTAATGAAAAACTGTTTTTT
>TRBJ2-7|.|.|12|TRBV10-3
CAISGQSYEQYF
TGTGCCATCAGTGGACAGTCCTACGAGCAGTACTTC
>TRBJ2-2|.|.|18|TRBV11-1
CASSLGPQWGGNTGELFF
TGTGCCAGCAGCTTAGGCCCCCAGTGGGGAGGCAACACCGGGGAGCTGTTTTTT
>TRBJ2-2|.|few|13|TRBV2
CASSIREAGELFF
TGTGCCAGCTCAATCCGAGAGGCCGGGGAGCTGTTTTTT
>TRBJ2-3|TRBD2|.|17|TRBV6-2/TRBV6-3
CASSFDRSGSFADTQYF
TGTGCCAGCAGTTTCGATCGTAGCGGGAGTTTCGCAGATACGCAGTATTTT
>TRBJ2-6|TRBD1|many|18|TRBV5-1
CASSFFSRQGVGANVLTF
TGCGCCAGCAGCTTTTTCTCACGACAGGGGGTTGGGGCCAACGTCCTGACTTTC
>TRBJ1-5|.|few|21|TRBV21-1
CASSKAHGTVLTDYSNQPQHF
TGTGCCAGCAGCAAAGCGCATGGGACAGTCCTCACAGATTATAGCAATCAGCCCCAGCATTTT
>TRBJ2-1|TRBD2|.|15|TRBV29-1
CSVRLAGGPYNEQFF
TGCAGCGTTAGACTAGCGGGAGGGCCCTACAATGAGCAGTTCTTC
>TRBJ1-2|TRBD1|.|15|TRBV4-1
CASSNRDRGNYGYTF
TGCGCCAGCAGCAACCGGGACAGGGGGAACTATGGCTACACCTTC
>TRBJ2-1|.|few|16|TRBV2
CASRGRQNFSYNEQFF
TGTGCCAGCCGGGGCAGACAGAACTTCTCCTACAATGAGCAGTTCTTC
>TRBJ2-3|.|few|16|TRBV12-3/TRBV12-4
CASTLSGLQYTDTQYF
TGTGCCAGCACCCTAAGTGGACTGCAATACACAGATACGCAGTATTTT
>TRBJ1-1|.|many|14|TRBV29-1
CSVEAHRLNTEAFF
TGCAGCGTTGAAGCCCACAGGTTAAACACTGAAGCTTTCTTT
>TRBJ1-1|.|few|13|TRBV15
CATQLHPNTEAFF
TGTGCCACCCAGCTTCACCCGAACACTGAAGCTTTCTTT
>TRBJ1-1|.|.|12|TRBV7-9
CASSQPNTEAFF
TGTGCCAGCAGCCAACCGAACACTGAAGCTTTCTTT
>TRBJ2-1|.|few|13|TRBV12-3/TRBV12-4
CASLGTEYNEQFF
TGTGCCAGCCTTGGGACGGAATACAATGAGCAGTTCTTC
>TRBJ1-2|.|.|13|TRBV6-1
CASSELPKSSGAF
TGTGCCAGCAGTGAACTGCCAAAATCCTCCGGGGCCTTC
>TRBJ2-7|.|.|14|TRBV5-4
CASSGPGLPYEQYF
TGTGCCAGCAGCGGACCGGGCCTCCCCTACGAGCAGTACTTC
>TRBJ1-6|.|.|15|TRBV9
CASSGAGTFDSPLHF
TGTGCCAGCAGCGGTGCCGGGACGTTTGATTCACCCCTCCACTTT
>TRBJ1-1|.|few|15|TRBV27
CASSFSQAMNTEAFF
TGTGCCAGCAGTTTCAGTCAAGCCATGAACACTGAAGCTTTCTTT
>TRBJ2-1|TRBD2|.|19|TRBV24-1
CATITAGGPGYPSYNEQFF
TGTGCCACCATCACAGCGGGAGGGCCCGGTTATCCCTCCTACAATGAGCAGTTCTTC
>TRBJ1-1|.|.|14|TRBV2
CASSEEGTYTEAFF
TGTGCCAGCAGTGAAGAAGGCACCTACACTGAAGCTTTCTTT
>TRBJ1-5|.|.|14|TRBV20-1
CSARDLGGTQPQHF
TGCAGTGCTAGAGATCTGGGGGGGACTCAGCCCCAGCATTTT